This TCR beta chain came from a study of blood T cell repertoires in COVID-19. From germline, CDR1 is SGDLS and CDR2 YYNGEE. The CDR3 is made up of 13 amino acids. The ends were cut back, 4 bases at V and 7 bases at J, with 14 bases in the middle. Only in-frame clones appear in the TCRdb table, and some are missing; sequencing was by immunoSEQ multiplex PCR. The sample has fewer than 250,000 clones; over 70% are singletons. The TCR originated in a woman between 50 and 59 years old with acute or convalescent COVID-19. Sequencing used peripheral blood. This chain links TRBV9 with TRBJ1-1, with D perhaps TRBD1 (5 bases). The CDR3 DNA reads as TGTGCCAGCAGCCCGGGGGGAGAACTTGAAGCTTTCTTT. This translates into CASSPGGELEAFF. Full variable domain (outside the CDR3, taken from reference TRBV9 and TRBJ1-1): DSGVTQTPKHLITATGQRVTLRCSPRSGDLSVYWYQQSLDQGLQFLIQYYNGEERAKGNILERFSAQQFPDLHSELNLSSLELGDSALYFCASSPGGELEAFFGQGTRLTVV.